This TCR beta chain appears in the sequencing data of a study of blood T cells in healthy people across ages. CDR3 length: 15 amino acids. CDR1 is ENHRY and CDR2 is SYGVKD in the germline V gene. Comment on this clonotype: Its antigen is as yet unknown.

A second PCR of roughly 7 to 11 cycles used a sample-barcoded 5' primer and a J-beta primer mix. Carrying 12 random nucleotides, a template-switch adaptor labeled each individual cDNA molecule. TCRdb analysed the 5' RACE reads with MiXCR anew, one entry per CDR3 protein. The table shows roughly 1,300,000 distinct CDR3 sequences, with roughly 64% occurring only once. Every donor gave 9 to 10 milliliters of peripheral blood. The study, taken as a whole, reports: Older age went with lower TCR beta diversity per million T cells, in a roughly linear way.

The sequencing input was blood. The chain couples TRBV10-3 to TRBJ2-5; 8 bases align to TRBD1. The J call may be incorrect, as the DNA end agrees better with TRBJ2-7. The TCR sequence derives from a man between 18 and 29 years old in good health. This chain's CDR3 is CAIRDDRDRIYEQYF. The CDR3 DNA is TGTGCCATCAGAGATGACCGGGACAGGATCTACGAGCAGTACTTC.